This T cell receptor beta chain was observed in a study of T-cell reconstitution after alpha-beta-depleted transplantation in children. Unique molecular identifiers were used to barcode this TCRbeta library. MiXCR was run by TCRdb on the PCR reads, yielding one entry per CDR3 protein. The sample holds approximately 350,000 distinct CDR3 sequences, 15% to 20% seen once. This clonotype was obtained from a male patient between 2 and 10 years old who had a stem cell transplant for acute lymphoblastic leukemia, so the T cells may come from the graft donor. The specimen comprised PBMCs, mostly from graft donor cells, sampled 360 days after TCRalphabeta/CD19-depleted stem cell transplant.

The CDR3 nucleotides are TGTGCCAGCAGCTTAGTGCCGCTAGCGGGGTACAATGAGCAGTTCTTC. The encoded protein is CASSLVPLAGYNEQFF. The chain carries TRBV7-9 and TRBJ2-1, with 9 bases lining up with TRBD2. This CDR3 is built from 16 residues. Losses at the gene ends were 1 base for V and 4 bases for J; bases not matched to a gene: 5. Germline V lookup: CDR1 SEHNR, CDR2 FQNEAQ (reference sequence).